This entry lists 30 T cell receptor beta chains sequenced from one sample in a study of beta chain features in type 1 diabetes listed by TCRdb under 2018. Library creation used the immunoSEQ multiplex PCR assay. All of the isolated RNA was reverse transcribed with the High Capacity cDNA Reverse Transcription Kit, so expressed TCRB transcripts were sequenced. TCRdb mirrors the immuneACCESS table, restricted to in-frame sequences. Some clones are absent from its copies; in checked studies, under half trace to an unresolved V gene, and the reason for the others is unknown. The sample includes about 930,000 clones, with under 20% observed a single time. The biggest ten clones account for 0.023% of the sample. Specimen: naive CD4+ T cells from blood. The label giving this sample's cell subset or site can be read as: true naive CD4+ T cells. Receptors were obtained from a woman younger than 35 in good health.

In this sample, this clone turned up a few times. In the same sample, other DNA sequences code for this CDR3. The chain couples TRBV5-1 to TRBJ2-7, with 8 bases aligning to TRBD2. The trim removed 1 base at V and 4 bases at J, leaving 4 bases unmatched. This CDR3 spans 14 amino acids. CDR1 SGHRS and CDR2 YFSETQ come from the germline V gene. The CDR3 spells CASSLTSGAYEQYF. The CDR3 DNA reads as TGCGCCAGCAGCTTGACTAGCGGCGCATACGAGCAGTACTTC.

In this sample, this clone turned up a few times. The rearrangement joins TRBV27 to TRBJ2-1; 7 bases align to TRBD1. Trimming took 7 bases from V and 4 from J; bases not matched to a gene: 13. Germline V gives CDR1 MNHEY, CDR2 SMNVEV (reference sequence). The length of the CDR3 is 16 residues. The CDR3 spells CASTQLGGTVYNEQFF. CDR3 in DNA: TGTGCCAGCACCCAATTAGGTGGGACAGTATACAATGAGCAGTTCTTC.

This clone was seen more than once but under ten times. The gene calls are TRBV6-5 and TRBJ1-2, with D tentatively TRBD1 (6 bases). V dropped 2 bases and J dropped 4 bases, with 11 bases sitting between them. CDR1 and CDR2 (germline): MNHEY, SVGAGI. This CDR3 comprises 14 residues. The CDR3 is CASSYGGLGYGYTF. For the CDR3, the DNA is TGTGCCAGCAGTTACGGGGGCCTTGGCTATGGCTACACCTTC.

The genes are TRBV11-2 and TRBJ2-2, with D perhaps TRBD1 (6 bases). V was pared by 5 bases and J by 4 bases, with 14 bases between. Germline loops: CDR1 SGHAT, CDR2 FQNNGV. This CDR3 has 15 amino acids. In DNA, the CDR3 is TGTGCCAGCAGCATGACAACAGGGTTCACCGGGGAGCTGTTTTTT. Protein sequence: CASSMTTGFTGELFF.

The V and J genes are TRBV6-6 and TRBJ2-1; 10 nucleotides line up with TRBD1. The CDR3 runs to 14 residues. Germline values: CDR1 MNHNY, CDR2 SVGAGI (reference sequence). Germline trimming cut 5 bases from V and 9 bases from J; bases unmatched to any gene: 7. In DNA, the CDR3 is TGTGCCAGCAGTACGGGGACAGGGGTGGTTGAGCAGTTCTTC. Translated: CASSTGTGVVEQFF.

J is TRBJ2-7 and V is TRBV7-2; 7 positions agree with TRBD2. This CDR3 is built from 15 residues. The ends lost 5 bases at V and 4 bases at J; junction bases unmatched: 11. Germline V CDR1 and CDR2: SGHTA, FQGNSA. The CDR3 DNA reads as TGTGCCAGCAGCCAACAAAGCGGGATTTCATACGAGCAGTACTTC. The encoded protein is CASSQQSGISYEQYF.

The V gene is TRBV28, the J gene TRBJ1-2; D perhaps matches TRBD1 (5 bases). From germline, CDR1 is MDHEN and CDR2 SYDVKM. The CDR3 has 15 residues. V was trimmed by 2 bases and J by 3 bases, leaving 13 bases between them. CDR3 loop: CASSLTWTYHYGYTF. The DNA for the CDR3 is TGTGCCAGCAGTTTAACGTGGACATATCACTATGGCTACACCTTC.

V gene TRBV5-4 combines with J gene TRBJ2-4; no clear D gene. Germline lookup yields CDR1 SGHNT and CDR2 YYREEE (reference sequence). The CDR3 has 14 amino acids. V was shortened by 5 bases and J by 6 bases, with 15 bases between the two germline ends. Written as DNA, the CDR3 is TGTGCCAGCAGTTTAGCCAGATCAGCAAACATTCAGTACTTC. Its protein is CASSLARSANIQYF.

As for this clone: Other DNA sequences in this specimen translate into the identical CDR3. The CDR3 loop is CASSFRGGSRFF. As DNA, the CDR3 is TGTGCCAGCAGCTTTCGGGGAGGGAGCCGGTTCTTC. The J gene is TRBJ2-1, the V gene TRBV7-9, with TRBD2 identical over 7 bases. Germline CDR1 reads SEHNR; CDR2 reads FQNEAQ (reference sequence). CDR3 size: 12 residues. V dropped 3 bases and J dropped 15; count of bases not matched to a gene: 8.

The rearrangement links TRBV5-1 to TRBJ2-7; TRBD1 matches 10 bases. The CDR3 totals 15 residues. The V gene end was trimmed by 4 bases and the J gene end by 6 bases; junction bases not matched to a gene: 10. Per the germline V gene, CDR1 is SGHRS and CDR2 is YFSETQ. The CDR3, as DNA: TGCGCCAGCAGCCCGGGGACAGGGGTCATCCTCGAGCAGTACTTC. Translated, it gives CASSPGTGVILEQYF.

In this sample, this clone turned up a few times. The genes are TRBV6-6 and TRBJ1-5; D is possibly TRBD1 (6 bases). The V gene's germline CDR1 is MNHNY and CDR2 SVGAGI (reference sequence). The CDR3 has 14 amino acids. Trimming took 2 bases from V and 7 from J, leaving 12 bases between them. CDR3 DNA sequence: TGTGCCAGCAGTTACGGGACATCAAACCAGCCCCAGCATTTT. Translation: CASSYGTSNQPQHF.

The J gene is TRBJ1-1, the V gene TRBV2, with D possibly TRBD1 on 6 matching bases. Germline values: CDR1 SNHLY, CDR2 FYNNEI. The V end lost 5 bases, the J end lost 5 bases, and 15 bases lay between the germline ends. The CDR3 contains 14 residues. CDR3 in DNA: TGTGCCAGCAGTCGAACAGGGTTGGGGACTGAAGCTTTCTTT. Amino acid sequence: CASSRTGLGTEAFF.

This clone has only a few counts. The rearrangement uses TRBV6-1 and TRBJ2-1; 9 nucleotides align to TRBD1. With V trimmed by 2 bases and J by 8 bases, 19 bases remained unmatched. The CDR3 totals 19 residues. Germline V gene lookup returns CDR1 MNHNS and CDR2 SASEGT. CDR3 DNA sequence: TGTGCCAGCAGTGAACTACCGGGACAGGGTCGGCCGGATGCCGATGAGCAGTTCTTC. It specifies CASSELPGQGRPDADEQFF.

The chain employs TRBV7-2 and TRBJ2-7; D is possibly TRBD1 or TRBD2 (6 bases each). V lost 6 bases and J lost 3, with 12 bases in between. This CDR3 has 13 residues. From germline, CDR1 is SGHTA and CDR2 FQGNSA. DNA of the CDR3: TGTGCCAGCAGTTCGAGGGGGGTCTACGAGCAGTACTTC. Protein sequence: CASSSRGVYEQYF.

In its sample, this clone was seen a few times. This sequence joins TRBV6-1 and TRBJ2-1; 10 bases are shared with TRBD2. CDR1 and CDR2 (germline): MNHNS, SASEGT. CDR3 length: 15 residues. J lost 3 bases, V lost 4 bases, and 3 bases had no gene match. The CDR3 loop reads CASSVRTSGYNEQFF. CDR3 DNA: TGTGCCAGCAGTGTTAGGACTAGCGGCTACAATGAGCAGTTCTTC.

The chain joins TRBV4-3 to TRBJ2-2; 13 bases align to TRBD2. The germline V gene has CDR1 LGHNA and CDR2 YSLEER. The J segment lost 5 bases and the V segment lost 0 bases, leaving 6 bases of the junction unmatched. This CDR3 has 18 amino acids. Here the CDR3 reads CASSQEPGLAGKTGELFF. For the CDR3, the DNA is TGCGCCAGCAGCCAAGAACCGGGACTAGCGGGAAAGACCGGGGAGCTGTTTTTT.

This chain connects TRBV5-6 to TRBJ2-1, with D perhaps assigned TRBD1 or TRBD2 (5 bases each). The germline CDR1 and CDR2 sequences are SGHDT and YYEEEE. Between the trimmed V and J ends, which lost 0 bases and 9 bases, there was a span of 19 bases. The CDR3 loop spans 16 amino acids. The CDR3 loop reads CASSLAGGVRFSEQFF. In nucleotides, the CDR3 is TGTGCCAGCAGCTTGGCTGGGGGAGTAAGGTTTAGTGAGCAGTTCTTC.

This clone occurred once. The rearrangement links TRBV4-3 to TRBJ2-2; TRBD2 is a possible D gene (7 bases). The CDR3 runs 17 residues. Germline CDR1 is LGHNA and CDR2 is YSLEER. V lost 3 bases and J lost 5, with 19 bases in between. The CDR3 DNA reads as TGCGCCAGCAGCCAGAACCCGGGGGGCTTCGCGACCGGGGAGCTGTTTTTT. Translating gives CASSQNPGGFATGELFF.

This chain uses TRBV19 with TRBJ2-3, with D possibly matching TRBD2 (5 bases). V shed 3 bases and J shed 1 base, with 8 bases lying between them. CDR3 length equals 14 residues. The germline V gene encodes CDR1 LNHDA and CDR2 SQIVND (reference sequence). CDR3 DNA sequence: TGTGCCAGTAGTATCCGGCGGGGCACAGATACGCAGTATTTT. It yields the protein CASSIRRGTDTQYF.

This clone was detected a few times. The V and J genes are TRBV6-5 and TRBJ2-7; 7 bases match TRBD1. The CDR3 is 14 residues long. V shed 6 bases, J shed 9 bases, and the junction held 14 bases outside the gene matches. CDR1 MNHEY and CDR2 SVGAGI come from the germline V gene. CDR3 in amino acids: CASSRLGTASPQYF. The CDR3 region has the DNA TGTGCCAGCAGCAGACTCGGGACAGCTAGCCCGCAGTACTTC.

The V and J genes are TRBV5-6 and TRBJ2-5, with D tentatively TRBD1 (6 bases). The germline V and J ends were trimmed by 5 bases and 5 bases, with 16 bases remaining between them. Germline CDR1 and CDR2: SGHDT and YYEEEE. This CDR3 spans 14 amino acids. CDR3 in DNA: TGTGCCAGCAGGAGGCAGGGGAATAGGGAGACCCAGTACTTC. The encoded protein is CASRRQGNRETQYF. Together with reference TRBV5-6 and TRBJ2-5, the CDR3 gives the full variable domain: DAGVTQSPTHLIKTRGQQVTLRCSPKSGHDTVSWYQQALGQGPQFIFQYYEEEERQRGNFPDRFSGHQFPNYSSELNVNALLLGDSALYLCASRRQGNRETQYFGPGTRLLVL.

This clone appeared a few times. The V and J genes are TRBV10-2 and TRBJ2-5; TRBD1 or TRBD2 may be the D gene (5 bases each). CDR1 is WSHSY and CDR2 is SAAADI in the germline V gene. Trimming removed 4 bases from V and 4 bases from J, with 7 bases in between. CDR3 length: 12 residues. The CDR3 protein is CASSGGLETQYF. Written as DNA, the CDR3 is TGCGCCAGCAGTGGGGGGTTAGAGACCCAGTACTTC.

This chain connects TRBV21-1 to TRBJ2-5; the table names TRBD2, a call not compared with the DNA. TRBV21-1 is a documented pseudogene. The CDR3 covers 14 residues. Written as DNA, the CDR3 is TGTGCCAGCAGCCTCCAGGACTGCCAAGAGACCCAGTACTTC. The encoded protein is CASSLQDCQETQYF.

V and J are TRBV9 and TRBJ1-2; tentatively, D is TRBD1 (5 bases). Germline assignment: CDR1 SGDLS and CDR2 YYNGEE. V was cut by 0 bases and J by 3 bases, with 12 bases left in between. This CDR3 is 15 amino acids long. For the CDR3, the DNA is TGTGCCAGCAGCGTAGCCCAGGGTTGGGACTATGGCTACACCTTC. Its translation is CASSVAQGWDYGYTF. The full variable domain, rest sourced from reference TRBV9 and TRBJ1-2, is DSGVTQTPKHLITATGQRVTLRCSPRSGDLSVYWYQQSLDQGLQFLIQYYNGEERAKGNILERFSAQQFPDLHSELNLSSLELGDSALYFCASSVAQGWDYGYTFGSGTRLTVV.

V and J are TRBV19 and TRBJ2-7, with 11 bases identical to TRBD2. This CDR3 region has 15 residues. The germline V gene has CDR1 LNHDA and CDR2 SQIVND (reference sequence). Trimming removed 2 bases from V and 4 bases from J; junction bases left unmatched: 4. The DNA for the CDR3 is TGTGCCAGTAGTATAACTAGCGGGAGCCCGTACGAGCAGTACTTC. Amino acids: CASSITSGSPYEQYF.

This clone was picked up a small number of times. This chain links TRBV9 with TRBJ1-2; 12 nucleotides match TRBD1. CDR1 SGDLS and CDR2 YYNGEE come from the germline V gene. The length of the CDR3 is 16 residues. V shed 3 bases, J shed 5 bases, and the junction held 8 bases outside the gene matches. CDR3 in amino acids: CASSARGTGGAYGYTF. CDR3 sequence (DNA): TGTGCCAGCAGCGCCCGAGGGACAGGGGGCGCGTATGGCTACACCTTC.

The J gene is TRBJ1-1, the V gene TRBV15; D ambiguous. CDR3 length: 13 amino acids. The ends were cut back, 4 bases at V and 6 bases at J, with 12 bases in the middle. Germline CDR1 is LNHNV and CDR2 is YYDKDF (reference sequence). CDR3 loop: CATSMGRKAEAFF. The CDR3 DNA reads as TGTGCCACCAGCATGGGTAGAAAAGCTGAAGCTTTCTTT.

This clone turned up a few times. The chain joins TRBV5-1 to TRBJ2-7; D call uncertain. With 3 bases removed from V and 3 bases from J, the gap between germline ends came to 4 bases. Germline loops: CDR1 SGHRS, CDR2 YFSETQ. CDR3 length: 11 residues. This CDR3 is CASSWNYEQYF. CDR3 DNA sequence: TGCGCCAGCAGCTGGAACTACGAGCAGTACTTC.

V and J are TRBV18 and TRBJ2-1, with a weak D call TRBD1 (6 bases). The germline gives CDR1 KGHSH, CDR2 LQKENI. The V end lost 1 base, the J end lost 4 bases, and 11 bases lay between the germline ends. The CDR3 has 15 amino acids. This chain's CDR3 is CASSPLRQDYNEQFF. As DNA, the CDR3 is TGTGCCAGCTCACCACTCCGACAGGATTACAATGAGCAGTTCTTC.

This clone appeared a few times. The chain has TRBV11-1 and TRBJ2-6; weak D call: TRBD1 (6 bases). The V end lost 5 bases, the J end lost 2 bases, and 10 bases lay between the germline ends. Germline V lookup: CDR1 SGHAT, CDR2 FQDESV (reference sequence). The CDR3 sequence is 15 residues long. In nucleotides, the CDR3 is TGTGCCAGCAGCCACGCAGGGGCTGGGGCCAACGTCCTGACTTTC. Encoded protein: CASSHAGAGANVLTF.